Following are 32 T cell receptor beta chains from one sample sequenced in a study of blood T cell repertoires in COVID-19 (dated by TCRdb to the early 2020s). The library came from the immunoSEQ multiplex PCR assay. Sourced from immuneACCESS, this table was stored by TCRdb with only in-frame sequences that have V and J called. A share of the clones is absent; for the studies checked, an unresolved V gene accounts for under half, and the remainder has no known explanation. Counted in this sample were 200,000 to 250,000 clones; 65% to 85% of them appeared once. Together, the top ten hold more than 2.5% of the sample. Source material: peripheral blood. These receptors originate from a woman in her thirties who had recovered from COVID-19.

V is TRBV6-6 and J is TRBJ1-6; D ambiguous. Germline V gene sequence: CDR1 MNHNY, CDR2 SVGAGI (reference sequence). V was pared by 5 bases and J by 5 bases, with 19 bases between. The CDR3 sequence is 17 residues long. CDR3 nucleotides: TGTGCCAGCAGTCTCTCCCTGGAGGGTCCAAATAATTCACCCCTCCACTTT. It is translated as CASSLSLEGPNNSPLHF.

The chain carries TRBV2 and TRBJ1-2; TRBD1 might be the D (5 bases). Germline lookup yields CDR1 SNHLY and CDR2 FYNNEI. Trimming stripped 6 bases from V and 2 bases from J, with 10 bases between. This CDR3 comprises 13 residues. CDR3 DNA sequence: TGTGCCAGCAGGGGGACTCGAAACTATGGCTACACCTTC. Protein product: CASRGTRNYGYTF.

There are a few counts of this clone. The genes are TRBV7-9 and TRBJ1-5; 7 bases fit TRBD1. V lost 5 bases, J lost 2 bases, and 3 bases stayed unmatched. Germline V gene lookup returns CDR1 SEHNR and CDR2 FQNEAQ (reference sequence). The CDR3 covers 14 residues. The CDR3 DNA reads as TGTGCCAGCAGCGACGGGACAGGCAATCAGCCCCAGCATTTT. Encoded protein: CASSDGTGNQPQHF.

This rearrangement joins TRBV5-6 to TRBJ2-2; possibly TRBD2 for D (6 bases). Trimming stripped 4 bases from V and 2 bases from J, with 12 bases between. The CDR3 extends over 15 amino acids. Germline V gene sequence: CDR1 SGHDT, CDR2 YYEEEE. CDR3 residues: CASSGTLINTGELFF. DNA for the CDR3: TGTGCCAGCAGCGGGACTTTAATAAACACCGGGGAGCTGTTTTTT.

This clone appeared a single time. The chain has TRBV11-2 and TRBJ1-6; D perhaps matches TRBD1 (5 bases). Germline lookup yields CDR1 SGHAT and CDR2 FQNNGV. The ends were cut back, 5 bases at V and 8 bases at J, with 16 bases in the middle. The length of the CDR3 is 15 residues. The CDR3 nucleotides are TGTGCCAGCAGCCCTATGGACATGCGCGATTCACCCCTCCACTTT. Encoded protein: CASSPMDMRDSPLHF.

As regards this clone: The same CDR3 also results from other DNA sequences found in this sample. This chain links TRBV11-2 with TRBJ1-1; tentatively, D is TRBD1 (6 bases). Germline CDR1 reads SGHAT; CDR2 reads FQNNGV. V lost 5 bases, J lost 2 bases, and 9 bases lay in between. The CDR3 consists of 13 residues. DNA for the CDR3: TGTGCCAGCAGCCTGGACAGAAACACTGAAGCTTTCTTT. It encodes CASSLDRNTEAFF.

The V and J genes are TRBV24-1 and TRBJ2-1, with a weak D call TRBD2 (5 bases). Trimming took off 5 bases at V and 2 bases at J, with 9 bases between the two ends. The CDR3 contains 14 residues. Germline V gives CDR1 KGHDR, CDR2 SFDVKD. The CDR3, as DNA: TGTGCCACCAGTGCCCACGGGACCTACAATGAGCAGTTCTTC. It is translated as CATSAHGTYNEQFF.

The chain links TRBV13 to TRBJ2-7; 9 bases fit TRBD1. The V gene end was trimmed by 1 base and the J gene end by 5 bases; junction bases not matched to a gene: 6. The CDR3 loop spans 15 amino acids. Germline V gene data show CDR1 as PRHDT and CDR2 as FYEKMQ (reference sequence). The CDR3 spells CASSLVRTGDHEQYF. In DNA, the CDR3 is TGTGCCAGCAGCTTAGTAAGGACAGGGGACCACGAGCAGTACTTC.

The V gene is TRBV11-2, the J gene TRBJ2-3, with D unresolved. The CDR3 totals 15 residues. Germline V gene sequence: CDR1 SGHAT, CDR2 FQNNGV. Trimming removed 5 bases from V and 0 bases from J, with 12 bases in between. The CDR3 DNA reads TGTGCCAGCAGCCCCGACCCGCGGAGCACAGATACGCAGTATTTT. Translation: CASSPDPRSTDTQYF.

The rearrangement links TRBV28 to TRBJ1-5; D perhaps matches TRBD1 (5 bases). V gave up 3 bases and J gave up 0 bases, with 12 bases separating them. The length of the CDR3 is 16 residues. Germline V gives CDR1 MDHEN, CDR2 SYDVKM. The CDR3 here is CASSLTATYSNQPQHF. CDR3 coding DNA: TGTGCCAGCAGTTTGACAGCTACCTATAGCAATCAGCCCCAGCATTTT.

V gene TRBV29-1 combines with J gene TRBJ2-1, with TRBD2 matching 8 bases. The CDR3 is made up of 13 amino acids. CDR1 and CDR2 (germline): SQVTM, ANQGSEA. V shed 4 bases and J 8 bases; nucleotides not matched to a gene: 7. The CDR3 bases are TGCAGCGTTGGCGCGGGACTAGTAGATGAGCAGTTCTTC. Translating gives CSVGAGLVDEQFF.

This clone was picked up a small number of times. This sequence joins TRBV3-1 (or the pseudogene TRBV3-2) and TRBJ2-5; D is possibly TRBD2 (6 bases). This CDR3 region has 15 residues. The germline CDR1 and CDR2 sequences are LGHDT and YNNKEL (reference sequence). V lost 4 bases, J lost 1 base, and 13 bases lay in between. The CDR3 nucleotides are TGTGCCAGCAGCCTCCCCGGGACTTCCCAAGAGACCCAGTACTTC. Translated, it gives CASSLPGTSQETQYF.

V gene TRBV11-2 combines with J gene TRBJ2-7; D is perhaps TRBD2 (6 bases). Trimming stripped 3 bases from V and 5 bases from J, with 14 bases between. This CDR3 is built from 14 residues. Germline V gives CDR1 SGHAT, CDR2 FQNNGV. CDR3 sequence reads: CASSFPETRNEQYF. The CDR3 DNA sequence: TGTGCCAGCAGCTTCCCCGAGACTAGGAACGAGCAGTACTTC.

V and J are TRBV10-3 and TRBJ1-5, with TRBD1 matching over 7 bases. The CDR3 covers 13 residues. Germline V lookup: CDR1 ENHRY, CDR2 SYGVKD. V lost 10 bases to trimming and J lost 7 bases; unmatched junction nucleotides: 10. This CDR3 is CATADRVEQPQHF. The CDR3 DNA follows: TGTGCCACCGCCGACAGGGTGGAGCAGCCCCAGCATTTT.

This chain connects TRBV3-1 (or the pseudogene TRBV3-2) to TRBJ2-7; D perhaps matches TRBD1 (6 bases). This CDR3 spans 18 amino acids. Germline V gene sequence: CDR1 LGHDT, CDR2 YNNKEL (reference sequence). V was pared by 1 base and J by 6 bases, with 25 bases between. The chain's CDR3 is CASSQGIRQAGTFGEQYF. In DNA form, the CDR3 reads TGTGCCAGCAGCCAAGGCATTAGACAGGCAGGAACCTTCGGCGAGCAGTACTTC.

This clone was counted between two and nine times. The sample carries other DNA sequences with the same CDR3. This chain links TRBV28 with TRBJ2-7; D not certain. Trimming removed 5 bases from V and 2 bases from J, with 4 bases in between. CDR1 MDHEN and CDR2 SYDVKM come from the germline V gene. The CDR3 is 11 amino acids. The DNA for the CDR3 is TGTGCCAGCAGTCCGGCCTACGAGCAGTACTTC. This encodes CASSPAYEQYF. Combining the CDR3 with reference TRBV28 and TRBJ2-7 gives the whole variable domain DVKVTQSSRYLVKRTGEKVFLECVQDMDHENMFWYRQDPGLGLRLIYFSYDVKMKEKGDIPEGYSVSREKKERFSLILESASTNQTSMYLCASSPAYEQYFGPGTRLTVT.

This chain uses TRBV7-3 with TRBJ1-1; D unclear. This CDR3 comprises 15 residues. Germline V gives CDR1 SGHTA, CDR2 FQGTGA. The V gene lost 1 base and the J gene lost 1 base, with 10 bases spanning the gap. The CDR3 sequence is CASSLSYRENTEAFF. The CDR3 DNA follows: TGTGCCAGCAGCTTAAGTTACAGAGAGAACACTGAAGCTTTCTTT.

The rearrangement links TRBV28 to TRBJ2-3, with 8 bases aligning to TRBD1. This CDR3 is 15 amino acids long. Trimming at V came to 3 bases and at J to 4 bases, leaving 6 bases not matched to a gene. Germline assignment: CDR1 MDHEN and CDR2 SYDVKM. The CDR3 DNA reads as TGTGCCAGCAGTTTGGAGCAGGGGGCAGCAGATACGCAGTATTTT. It translates to CASSLEQGAADTQYF.

The chain has TRBV7-3 and TRBJ2-2; 7 positions match TRBD1. Looked up from germline, CDR1 is SGHTA and CDR2 is FQGTGA. The CDR3 loop spans 15 amino acids. Trimming took 4 bases from V and 4 from J; bases not matched to a gene: 6. CDR3 bases: TGTGCCAGCAGCTCCCGACAGGGTAGCACCGGGGAGCTGTTTTTT. This sequence encodes CASSSRQGSTGELFF.

This rearrangement joins TRBV5-4 to TRBJ2-7, with 7 bases that match TRBD2. V gave up 2 bases and J gave up 0 bases; unmatched junction bases: 8. Germline CDR1 is SGHNT and CDR2 is YYREEE (reference sequence). The CDR3 covers 16 residues. The CDR3 is CASSFMNGGSSYEQYF. CDR3 sequence (DNA): TGTGCCAGCAGCTTCATGAACGGGGGGAGCTCCTACGAGCAGTACTTC.

V gene TRBV28 combines with J gene TRBJ2-5, with 7 bases identical to TRBD2. Germline values: CDR1 MDHEN, CDR2 SYDVKM. The junction had 14 bases not matched to a gene; V was cut back by 11 bases and J by 5 bases. The CDR3 is made up of 14 amino acids. CDR3 coding DNA: TGTGCCGTTAGTGACAGCGGGACGACGGAGACCCAGTACTTC. Amino acids: CAVSDSGTTETQYF.

The J gene is TRBJ1-6, the V gene TRBV3-1 (or the pseudogene TRBV3-2); TRBD1 might be the D (5 bases). V was cut by 3 bases and J by 6 bases, with 9 bases left in between. This CDR3 has 14 residues. CDR1 is LGHDT and CDR2 is YNNKEL in the germline V gene (reference sequence). CDR3 sequence reads: CASSQGTPNSPLHF. The CDR3 DNA is TGTGCCAGCAGCCAGGGGACTCCTAATTCACCCCTCCACTTT.

The chain links TRBV10-2 to TRBJ2-5; D gene uncertain. This CDR3 region has 12 residues. With 7 bases removed from V and 5 bases from J, the gap between germline ends came to 11 bases. Germline assignment: CDR1 WSHSY and CDR2 SAAADI. CDR3 amino acids: CASKRPRETQYF. DNA of the CDR3: TGCGCCAGCAAACGCCCCCGGGAGACCCAGTACTTC.

The chain uses TRBV18 and TRBJ1-1; 7 nucleotides line up with TRBD1. Trimming removed 3 bases from V and 5 bases from J; junction bases left unmatched: 6. The CDR3 is made up of 14 amino acids. From germline, CDR1 is KGHSH and CDR2 LQKENI. CDR3 sequence: CASSPTGRGTEAFF. For the CDR3, the DNA is TGTGCCAGCTCACCGACAGGGAGAGGAACTGAAGCTTTCTTT.

The rearrangement joins TRBV7-8 to TRBJ2-1, with TRBD2 as a possible D gene (6 bases). The CDR3 sequence is 16 residues long. CDR1 SGHVS and CDR2 FQNEAQ come from the germline V gene. With 2 bases removed from V and 5 bases from J, the gap between germline ends came to 16 bases. DNA of the CDR3: TGTGCCAGCAGCTTACAATCGGGAGCTTCCAACAATGAGCAGTTCTTC. Translated: CASSLQSGASNNEQFF.

This clone was seen repeatedly, ten times or more. This chain uses TRBV18 with TRBJ2-6, with D unresolved. CDR3 length: 18 residues. With 1 base removed from V and 0 bases from J, the gap between germline ends came to 13 bases. Germline assignment: CDR1 KGHSH and CDR2 LQKENI. DNA for the CDR3: TGTGCCAGCTCACCACTGGAGCGTTTGCTCTCTGGGGCCAACGTCCTGACTTTC. Translation: CASSPLERLLSGANVLTF.

The chain recombines TRBV4-2 with TRBJ2-2, with 7 bases fitting TRBD2. In germline, CDR1 is LGHNA, CDR2 YNFKEQ. This CDR3 region has 16 residues. J was trimmed by 2 bases and V by 0 bases; bases with no gene match: 3. DNA of the CDR3: TGTGCCAGCAGCCAAGAATCTAGCGGCAACACCGGGGAGCTGTTTTTT. This sequence encodes CASSQESSGNTGELFF.

The chain is built from TRBV3-1 (or the pseudogene TRBV3-2) and TRBJ2-1; D is uncertain. Trimming pared 2 bases from V and 5 bases from J, leaving 7 bases between. Germline CDR1 reads LGHDT; CDR2 reads YNNKEL (reference sequence). The CDR3 sequence is 13 residues long. The CDR3 DNA is TGTGCCAGCAGCCAATCGCGGAACAATGAGCAGTTCTTC. It translates to CASSQSRNNEQFF.

V is TRBV27 and J is TRBJ1-5; tentatively, D is TRBD1 (6 bases). This CDR3 is built from 17 residues. CDR1 MNHEY and CDR2 SMNVEV come from the germline V gene (reference sequence). Trimming shortened V by 5 bases and J by 0 bases, and 17 bases separated the two germline ends. The CDR3 bases are TGTGCCAGCAGTGGAGTACAGGGTCTCTTTAGCAATCAGCCCCAGCATTTT. This codes for CASSGVQGLFSNQPQHF.

This chain connects TRBV29-1 to TRBJ2-3; 7 nucleotides line up with TRBD1. The CDR3 has 14 amino acids. Germline V lookup: CDR1 SQVTM, CDR2 ANQGSEA. V trimming: 4 bases; J trimming: 2 bases; junction bases outside the gene matches: 6. CDR3 region: CSVVDRVLTDTQYF. The CDR3 DNA sequence: TGCAGCGTTGTAGACAGGGTCCTCACAGATACGCAGTATTTT.

This clone was counted a single time. This chain connects TRBV27 to TRBJ2-3, with TRBD2 matching over 8 bases. The germline gives CDR1 MNHEY, CDR2 SMNVEV (reference sequence). V lost 6 bases, J lost 1 base, and 0 bases stayed unmatched. The CDR3 contains 13 residues. The CDR3: CASRGLGTDTQYF. The CDR3 DNA follows: TGTGCCAGCAGGGGACTAGGCACAGATACGCAGTATTTT.

This sequence joins TRBV12-3 or TRBV12-4 and TRBJ1-2; maybe TRBD1 (5 bases). Trimming removed 6 bases at V and 8 bases at J, with 16 bases between. The length of the CDR3 is 13 residues. The CDR3 loop reads CASRGRRLYGYTF. The CDR3 DNA reads TGTGCCAGCAGGGGGCGACGTCTGTACGGCTACACCTTC.